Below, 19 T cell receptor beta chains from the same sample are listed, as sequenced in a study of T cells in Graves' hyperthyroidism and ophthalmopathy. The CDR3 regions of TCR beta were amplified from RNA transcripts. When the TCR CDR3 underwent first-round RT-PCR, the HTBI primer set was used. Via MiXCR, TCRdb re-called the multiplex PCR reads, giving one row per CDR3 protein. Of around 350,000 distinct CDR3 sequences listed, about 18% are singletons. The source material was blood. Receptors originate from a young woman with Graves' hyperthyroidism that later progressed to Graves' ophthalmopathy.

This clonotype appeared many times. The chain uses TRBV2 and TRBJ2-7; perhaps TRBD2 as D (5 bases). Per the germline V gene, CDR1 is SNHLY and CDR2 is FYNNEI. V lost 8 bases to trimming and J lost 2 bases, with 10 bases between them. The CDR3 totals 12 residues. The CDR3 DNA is TGTGCCAGCGGAGCGGCAACCTACGAGCAGTACTTC. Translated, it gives CASGAATYEQYF.

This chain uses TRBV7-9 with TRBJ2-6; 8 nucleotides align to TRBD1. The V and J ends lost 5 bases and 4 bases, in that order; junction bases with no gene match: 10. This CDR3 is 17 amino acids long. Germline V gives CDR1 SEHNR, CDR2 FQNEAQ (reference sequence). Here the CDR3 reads CASSHGQGSSGANVLTF. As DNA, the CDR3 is TGTGCCAGCAGCCATGGACAGGGCTCAAGCGGGGCCAACGTCCTGACTTTC.

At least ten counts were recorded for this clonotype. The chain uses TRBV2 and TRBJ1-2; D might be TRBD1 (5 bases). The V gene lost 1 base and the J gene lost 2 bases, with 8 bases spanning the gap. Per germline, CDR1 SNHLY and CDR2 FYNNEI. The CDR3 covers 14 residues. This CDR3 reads CASSEVRENYGYTF. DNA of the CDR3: TGTGCCAGCAGTGAAGTCAGGGAGAACTATGGCTACACCTTC.

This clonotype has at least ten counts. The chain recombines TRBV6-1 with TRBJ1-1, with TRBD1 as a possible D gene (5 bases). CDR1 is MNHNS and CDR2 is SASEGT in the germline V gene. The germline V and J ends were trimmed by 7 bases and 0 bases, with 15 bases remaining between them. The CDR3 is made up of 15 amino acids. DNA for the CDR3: TGTGCCAGCATGGAGGGGACCTCGTTGAACACTGAAGCTTTCTTT. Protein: CASMEGTSLNTEAFF.

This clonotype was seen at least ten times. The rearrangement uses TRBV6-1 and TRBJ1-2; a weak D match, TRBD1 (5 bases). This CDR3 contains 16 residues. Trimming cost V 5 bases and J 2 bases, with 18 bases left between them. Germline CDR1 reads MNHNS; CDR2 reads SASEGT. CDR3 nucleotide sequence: TGTGCCAGCAGTCCCGGGGCCCCGGGGGGGAACTATGGCTACACCTTC. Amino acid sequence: CASSPGAPGGNYGYTF.

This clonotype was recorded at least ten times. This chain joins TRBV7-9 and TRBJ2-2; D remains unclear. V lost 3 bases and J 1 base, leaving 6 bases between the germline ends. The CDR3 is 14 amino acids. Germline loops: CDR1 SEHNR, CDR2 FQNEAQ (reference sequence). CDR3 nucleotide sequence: TGTGCCAGCAGCTTGTGGCAGAACACCGGGGAGCTGTTTTTT. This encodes CASSLWQNTGELFF.

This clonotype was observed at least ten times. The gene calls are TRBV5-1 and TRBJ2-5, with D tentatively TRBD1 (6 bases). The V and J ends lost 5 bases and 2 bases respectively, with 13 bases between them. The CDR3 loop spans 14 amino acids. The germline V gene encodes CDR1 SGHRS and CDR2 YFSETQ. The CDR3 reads CASSTGTLQETQYF. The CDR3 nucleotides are TGCGCCAGCAGTACCGGGACATTACAAGAGACCCAGTACTTC.

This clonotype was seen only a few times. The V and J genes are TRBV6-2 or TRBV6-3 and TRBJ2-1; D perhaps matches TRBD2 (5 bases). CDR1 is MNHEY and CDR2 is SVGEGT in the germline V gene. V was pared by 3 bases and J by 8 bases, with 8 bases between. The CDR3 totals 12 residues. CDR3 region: CASSYIGDEQFF. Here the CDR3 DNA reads TGTGCCAGCAGTTATATCGGGGATGAGCAGTTCTTC.

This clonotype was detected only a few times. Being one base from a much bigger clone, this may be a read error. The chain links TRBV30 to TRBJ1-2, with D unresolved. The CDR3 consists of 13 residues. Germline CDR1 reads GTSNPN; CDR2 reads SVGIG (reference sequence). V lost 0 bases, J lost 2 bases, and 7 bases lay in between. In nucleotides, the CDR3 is TGTGCCTGGAGTGTGGTCCAGAACTATGGCTACACCTTC. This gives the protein CAWSVVQNYGYTF.

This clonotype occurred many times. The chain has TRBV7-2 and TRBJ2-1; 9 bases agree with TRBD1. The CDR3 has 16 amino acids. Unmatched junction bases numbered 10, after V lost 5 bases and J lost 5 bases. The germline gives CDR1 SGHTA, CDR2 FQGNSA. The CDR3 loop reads CASSRPGTGFDNEQFF. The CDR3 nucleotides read TGTGCCAGCAGCCGCCCAGGGACAGGGTTCGACAATGAGCAGTTCTTC. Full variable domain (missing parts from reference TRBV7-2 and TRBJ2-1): GAGVSQSPSNKVTEKGKDVELRCDPISGHTALYWYRQSLGQGLEFLIYFQGNSAPDKSGLPSDRFSAERTGGSVSTLTIQRTQQEDSAVYLCASSRPGTGFDNEQFFGPGTRLTVL.

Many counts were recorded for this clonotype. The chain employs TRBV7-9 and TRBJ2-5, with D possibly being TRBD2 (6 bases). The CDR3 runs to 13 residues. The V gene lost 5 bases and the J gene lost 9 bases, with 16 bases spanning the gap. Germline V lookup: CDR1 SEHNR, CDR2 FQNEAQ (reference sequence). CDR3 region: CASSRDSGGAQYF. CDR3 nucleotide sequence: TGTGCCAGCAGCAGGGACTCCGGAGGGGCCCAGTACTTC.

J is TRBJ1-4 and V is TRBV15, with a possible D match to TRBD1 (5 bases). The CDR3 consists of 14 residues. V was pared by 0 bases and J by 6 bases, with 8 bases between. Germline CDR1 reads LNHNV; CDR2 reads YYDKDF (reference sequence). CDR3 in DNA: TGTGCCACCAGCAGAGACAGGGATGATGAAAAACTGTTTTTT. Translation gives CATSRDRDDEKLFF. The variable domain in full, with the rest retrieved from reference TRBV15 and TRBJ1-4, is DAMVIQNPRYQVTQFGKPVTLSCSQTLNHNVMYWYQQKSSQAPKLLFHYYDKDFNNEADTPDNFQSRRPNTSFCFLDIRSPGLGDTAMYLCATSRDRDDEKLFFGSGTQLSVL.

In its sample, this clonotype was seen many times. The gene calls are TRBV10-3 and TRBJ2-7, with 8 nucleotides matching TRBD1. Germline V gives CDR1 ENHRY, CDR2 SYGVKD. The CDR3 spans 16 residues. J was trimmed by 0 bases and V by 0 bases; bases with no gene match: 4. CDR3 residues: CAISESRTGYSYEQYF. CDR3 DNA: TGTGCCATCAGTGAGTCGAGGACAGGGTACTCCTACGAGCAGTACTTC.

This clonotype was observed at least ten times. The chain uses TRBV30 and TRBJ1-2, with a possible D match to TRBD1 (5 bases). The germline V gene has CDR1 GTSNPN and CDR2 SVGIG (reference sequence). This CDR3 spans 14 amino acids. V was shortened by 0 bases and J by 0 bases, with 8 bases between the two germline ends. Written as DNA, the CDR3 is TGTGCCTGGAGTGTAATGGGGGCTAACTATGGCTACACCTTC. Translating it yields CAWSVMGANYGYTF.

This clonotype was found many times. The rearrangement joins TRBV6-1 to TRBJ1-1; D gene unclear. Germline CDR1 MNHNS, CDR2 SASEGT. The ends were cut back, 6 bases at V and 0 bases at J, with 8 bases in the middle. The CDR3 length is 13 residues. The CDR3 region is CASRWAVNTEAFF. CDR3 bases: TGTGCCAGCAGGTGGGCAGTGAACACTGAAGCTTTCTTT.

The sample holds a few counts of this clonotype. The CDR3 protein is CASTNFPEAFF. Written as DNA, the CDR3 is TGTGCCAGCACAAACTTCCCTGAAGCTTTCTTT. The V call is TRBV2, the J call TRBJ1-1; D remains ambiguous. The CDR3 contains 11 residues. In germline, CDR1 is SNHLY, CDR2 FYNNEI. V was trimmed by 7 bases and J by 6 bases, leaving 9 bases between them.

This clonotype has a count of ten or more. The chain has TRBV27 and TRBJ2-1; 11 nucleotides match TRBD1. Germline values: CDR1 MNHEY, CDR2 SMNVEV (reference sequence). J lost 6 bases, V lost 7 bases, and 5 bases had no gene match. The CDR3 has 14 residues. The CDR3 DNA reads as TGTGCCAGCAAATCCGGGACAGGGGGCAATGAGCAGTTCTTC. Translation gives CASKSGTGGNEQFF.

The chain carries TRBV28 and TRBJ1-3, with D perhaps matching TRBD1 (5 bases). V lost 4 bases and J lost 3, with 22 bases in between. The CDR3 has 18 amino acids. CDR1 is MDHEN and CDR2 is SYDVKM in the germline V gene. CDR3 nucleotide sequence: TGTGCCAGCAGTTCGTGGCAGGGACTCATGAGGAGTGGAAACACCATATATTTT. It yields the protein CASSSWQGLMRSGNTIYF.

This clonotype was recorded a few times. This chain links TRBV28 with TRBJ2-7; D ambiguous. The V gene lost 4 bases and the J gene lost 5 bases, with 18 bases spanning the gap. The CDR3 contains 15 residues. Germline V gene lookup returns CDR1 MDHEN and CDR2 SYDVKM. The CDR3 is CASSSLTARVNEQYF. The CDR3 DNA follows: TGTGCCAGCAGTTCCTTAACCGCAAGGGTCAACGAGCAGTACTTC.